This T cell receptor beta chain comes out of a study of T cells in Graves' hyperthyroidism and ophthalmopathy (dated by TCRdb to 2018 to 2020). With regard to the full study: Peripheral blood samples were taken at initial diagnosis, before any treatment was given. The study also compared thyroid tissue and blood T-cell repertoires from five or six Graves' hyperthyroidism patients. An independent validation cohort of around 19 hyperthyroidism patients and 17 patients who later progressed to ophthalmopathy tested prospective prediction of ophthalmopathy. After sampling, hyperthyroidism patients received methimazole starting at 30 mg daily, and ophthalmopathy patients received high-dose intravenous methylprednisolone. The roughly 100 discovery patients were randomly split 7:3 into training and test sets. The paper describes TCR Vbeta CDR3 sequencing of roughly 130 peripheral blood samples, made up of 40 to 45 ophthalmopathy patients, some 80 hyperthyroidism patients and about 17 progressor patients. TCR V-J signatures able to tell the groups apart were searched for in a discovery cohort of some 97 patients, of whom more than 40 had Graves' ophthalmopathy and roughly 58 had stable Graves' hyperthyroidism.

This clonotype was recorded many times. What this receptor recognizes is not known. No much larger clone exists at a distance of one base, and base qualities are not known. In the ophthalmopathy patients, disease was moderately to severely active, with a Clinical Activity Score of 3 or more, a NOSPECS grade of 4 or more, and a duration of less than 3 months. Exclusion was applied to patients with uncontrolled infections, other autoimmune diseases, pregnancy or lactation. Diagnoses were established on the basis of clinical symptoms, serum thyroxine and TRAb, thyroid ultrasound, and orbital computed tomography. PBMCs were separated from 10 ml of fresh peripheral blood using Ficoll-Paque density gradient centrifugation. Total RNA was extracted with Trizol reagent, and quality was checked on an Agilent 2100 Bioanalyzer. The germline V end is reduced by 4 bases and the J end by 1 base; junction bases left unmatched: 3. The germline V gene sets CDR1 to SGHTS and CDR2 to YDEGEE. The CDR3 goes from the cysteine to the phenylalanine over 15 residues. The DNA shown is the 45-base CDR3, in frame from base 1.

The full study reports these points: No statistical method was used to fix the sample size in advance, and group allocation was not hidden from the investigators. In validation, progression to ophthalmopathy was predicted by the model with roughly 71% sensitivity and 72.22% specificity, a median of 6.5 months before onset. A model built on a 13 V-J signature distinguished ophthalmopathy from stable hyperthyroidism, reaching 85% to 90% sensitivity and approximately 83% specificity in cross-validation and 80%/75% in testing. Most expanded thyroid clonotypes (frequency above 0.001) were also detected in blood, suggesting blood repertoires may reflect thyroid immune responses.

The TCR beta CDR3 regions were amplified from RNA transcripts. For the first round of RT-PCR on the TCR CDR3, the HTBI primer set was used together with the Qiagen OneStep RT-PCR kit. A second multiplex PCR round built the libraries, followed by size selection and purification. The libraries were sequenced on an Illumina HiSeq2000 using paired-end 100 bp reads. In the original analysis: SOAPnuke was used to process the raw data, with reads discarded if the reads contained adapters or uncalled bases, had a mean Phred below 15, or lacked an exact constant-primer or identifier match. COPE v1.2.5 was used to merge the high-quality paired reads, and each unique nucleotide sequence was defined as a clonotype. Clonotypes were aligned to IMGT TRBV, TRBD and TRBJ reference segments using MiTCR v1.1. The analysis included only V-J combinations with a frequency above 0.0001, which together covered 99% to 99.2% of the repertoires. A TCS score was defined as the ratio of F50 (clonal expansion) to E x V (chaos), with BLOSUM62-based TCRdist applied between CDR3 peptides within each V-J. Welch's t-statistics and random forest reduced 500 to 550 V-J features to roughly 13, which were used in a naive Bayes classifier (R e1071). TCRdb redid the processing of the public reads, applying fastp at Q25 and MiXCR, and retained in-frame beta chains. One record per CDR3 amino acid sequence lists the most common genes and DNA. The authors' filters were not applied to this entry. Present in this sample are some 500,000 distinct CDR3 sequences, about 16% of which were seen just once. The ten largest clones add up to less than 30% of the sample.

This TCR was sampled from a woman between 25 and 40 years old with Graves' ophthalmopathy. Sequencing was carried out using blood. The chain links TRBV5-8 with TRBJ2-3; TRBD2 fits 10 bases in the junction. The CDR3 region reads CASSLAGVGTDTQYF. The sequence in DNA is TGTGCCAGCAGCCTAGCGGGAGTCGGCACAGATACGCAGTATTTT.